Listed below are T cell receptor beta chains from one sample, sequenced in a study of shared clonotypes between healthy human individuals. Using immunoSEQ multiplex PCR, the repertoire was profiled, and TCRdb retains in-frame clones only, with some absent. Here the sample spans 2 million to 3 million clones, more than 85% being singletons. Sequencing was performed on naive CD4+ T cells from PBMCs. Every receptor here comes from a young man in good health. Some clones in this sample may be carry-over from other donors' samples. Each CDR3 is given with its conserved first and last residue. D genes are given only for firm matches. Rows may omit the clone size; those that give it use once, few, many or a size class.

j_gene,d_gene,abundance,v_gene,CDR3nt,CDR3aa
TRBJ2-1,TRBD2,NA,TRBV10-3,TGTGCCATCAGTAAACTAGCGGGTACGTACAATGAGCAGTTCTTC,CAISKLAGTYNEQFF
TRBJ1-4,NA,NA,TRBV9,TGTGCCAGCAGCGTGGGCGGGACGTTCGGGGAAAAACTGTTTTTT,CASSVGGTFGEKLFF
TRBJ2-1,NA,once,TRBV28,TGTGCCAGCAGTTCCCGAGGAGGCGTCTCCTACAATGAGCAGTTCTTC,CASSSRGGVSYNEQFF
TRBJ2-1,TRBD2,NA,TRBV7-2,TGTGCCAGCAGCTTAGGCCTAGCGGGGAATGAGCAGTTCTTC,CASSLGLAGNEQFF
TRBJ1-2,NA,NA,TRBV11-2,TGTGCCAGCAGCTCCTACAAGAGGGGCAGGGAAAGCTATGGCTACACCTTC,CASSSYKRGRESYGYTF
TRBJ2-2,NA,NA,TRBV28,TGTGCCAGCAGTTTATCGGGGGATGGGGCCGGGGAGCTGTTTTTT,CASSLSGDGAGELFF
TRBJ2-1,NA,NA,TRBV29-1,TGCAGCGTCCAGGGTTCACATGAGCAGTTCTTC,CSVQGSHEQFF
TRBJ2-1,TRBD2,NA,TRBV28,TGTGCCAGCAGAGGACTAGCGGGAGCCTACAATGAGCAGTTCTTC,CASRGLAGAYNEQFF
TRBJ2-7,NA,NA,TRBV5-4,TGTGCCAGCAGCTTGGCCAGTAGCGCCGAGCAGTACTTC,CASSLASSAEQYF
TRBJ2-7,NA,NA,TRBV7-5,TGTGCCAGAAGCTCCAGGGCCCGCTCGTACGAGCAGTACTTC,CARSSRARSYEQYF
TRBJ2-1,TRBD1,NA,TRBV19,TGTGCCAGTAGTATGGGACAGGGCGATGAGCAGTTCTTC,CASSMGQGDEQFF
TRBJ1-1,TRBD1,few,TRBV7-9,TGTGCCAGCAGACCTGGACAGGGGGTACTTGAAGCTTTCTTT,CASRPGQGVLEAFF
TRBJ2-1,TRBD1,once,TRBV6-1,TGTGCCAGCAGTGAAGGGACAGGGGCGGTCAATGAGCAGTTCTTC,CASSEGTGAVNEQFF
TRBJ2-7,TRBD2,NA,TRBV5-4,TGTGCCAGCAGCTTGGGGGGAGGGACTTACTACGAGCAGTACTTC,CASSLGGGTYYEQYF
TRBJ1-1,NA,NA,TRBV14,TGTGCCAGCAGCCAAGTTAACAGGTTGGCTTTCTTT,CASSQVNRLAFF